This T cell receptor beta chain is drawn from a study of blood T cell repertoires in COVID-19. In the study overall: The samples span acute and convalescent COVID-19 from the United States, Italy and Spain. Sample material is recorded as cDNA or gDNA derived from T cells, B-cell-depleted T cells, or PBMCs.

As originally analysed: Estimates of nucleated cell counts were drawn from the amplification of reference gene primers. Sequencing was performed with immunoSEQ multiplex PCR; in TCRdb, only in-frame clones are kept and a portion is missing. Clone size and V and J calls were adopted from that table, with D and trimming inferred from the DNA. The table includes about 98,000 clones, 87% detected once. V shed 0 bases and J 7 bases; nucleotides not matched to a gene: 7. From germline, CDR1 is SGHNT and CDR2 YYREEE (reference sequence). This CDR3 contains 16 residues. The rearrangement joins TRBV5-4 to TRBJ2-2; TRBD1 aligns across 9 bases. The sequence came from a man in his 70s with acute or convalescent COVID-19. Sequenced material: peripheral blood. DNA for the CDR3: TGTGCCAGCAGCTTGGCAGGGACAGGGACGGGCGGGGAGCTGTTTTTT. Amino acids: CASSLAGTGTGGELFF. The variable domain in full, completed from reference TRBV5-4 and TRBJ2-2, reads ETGVTQSPTHLIKTRGQQVTLRCSSQSGHNTVSWYQQALGQGPQFIFQYYREEENGRGNFPPRFSGLQFPNYSSELNVNALELDDSALYLCASSLAGTGTGGELFFGEGSRLTVL.